This T cell receptor (beta chain) stems from a study of CD8 T cells in Susac syndrome. Reverse transcription of roughly 0.5 to 1 ug RNA used random hexamers. One entry per CDR3 protein, called by TCRdb with MiXCR from the immunoSEQ multiplex PCR reads. The sample shows roughly 120,000 distinct CDR3 sequences, 80% to 95% of them seen only once. This CDR3 spans 12 amino acids. V lost 2 bases, J lost 10 bases, and 9 bases lay in between. Specimen: CD8+ T cells from PBMCs. V gene TRBV12-3 or TRBV12-4 combines with J gene TRBJ2-1; no clear D. The clonotype originates from a human donor with multiple sclerosis. The CDR3 nucleotides are TGTGCCAGCAGTTTACCAGGCAGAGAGCAGTTCTTC. This encodes CASSLPGREQFF.